This paragraph reports one T cell receptor beta chain. Cohorts were determined from participant-reported clinical history. Exposed participants came across a COVID-19 case within 2 weeks before study entry. Assay: immunoSEQ multiplex PCR; the TCRdb copy retains only in-frame clones and omits some. Seen here are roughly 400,000 clones, around nine tenths observed once, and the top ten hold 1.4% to 1.5%. The sample comes from a study of blood T cell repertoires in COVID-19. About the study: From T cells, B-cell-depleted T cells, or PBMCs came the material, which was cDNA or gDNA.

V was trimmed by 3 bases and J by 1 base, leaving 9 bases between them. CDR1 is MNHEY and CDR2 is SMNVEV in the germline V gene (reference sequence). The CDR3 extends over 14 amino acids. Sequencing was performed on PBMCs or T cells enriched from blood (not recorded which). The source is a woman aged 18-35 years who had been exposed to COVID-19. V usage is TRBV27 and J usage is TRBJ1-1; D gene ambiguous. The CDR3: CASSLAGANTEAFF. The CDR3, as DNA: TGTGCCAGCAGTTTGGCGGGCGCGAACACTGAAGCTTTCTTT.